Listed here are 28 T cell receptor beta chains from one sample, sequenced in a study of cytomegalovirus exposure and HLA in healthy donors. This PCR relied on a set of 60 Vbeta primers and 13 Jbeta primers. Repertoires were generated with immunoSEQ multiplex PCR, while TCRdb's copy carries only in-frame clones and drops some. The table lists about 94,000 clones, roughly 77% of them singletons. The sequencing input was PBMCs. These receptors all come from a human donor in good health.

The J gene is TRBJ2-1, the V gene TRBV29-1, with 9 bases aligning to TRBD2. V lost 4 bases to trimming and J lost 0 bases; unmatched junction nucleotides: 7. Per germline, CDR1 SQVTM and CDR2 ANQGSEA. This CDR3 contains 16 residues. The CDR3 loop is CSVVGLAGNSYNEQFF. For the CDR3, the DNA is TGCAGCGTTGTAGGGCTAGCGGGGAACTCCTACAATGAGCAGTTCTTC.

Here the CDR3 DNA reads TGTGCCAGCAGCAAAGGCGGGACAGCAAACACCGGGGAGCTGTTTTTT. It encodes CASSKGGTANTGELFF. The V call is TRBV7-3, the J call TRBJ2-2, with D possibly being TRBD1 (7 bases). The CDR3 is 16 residues long. Germline V CDR1 and CDR2: SGHTA, FQGTGA. Trimming pared 5 bases from V and 2 bases from J, leaving 15 bases between.

The chain uses TRBV2 and TRBJ1-5, with D perhaps TRBD1 (6 bases). The CDR3 totals 15 residues. Trimming shortened V by 5 bases and J by 0 bases, and 11 bases separated the two germline ends. Germline CDR1 and CDR2: SNHLY and FYNNEI. The CDR3 loop reads CASSPGQHSNQPQHF. The DNA for the CDR3 is TGTGCCAGCAGTCCCGGACAGCATAGCAATCAGCCCCAGCATTTT.

The chain carries TRBV6-1 and TRBJ1-4; 7 positions match TRBD1. The CDR3 has 14 amino acids. Germline CDR1 is MNHNS and CDR2 is SASEGT. V lost 6 bases, J lost 8 bases, and 9 bases stayed unmatched. CDR3 in DNA: TGTGCCAGCAGCGAAAAGGGGGCTCGGGAAAAACTGTTTTTT. Encoded protein: CASSEKGAREKLFF.

The chain uses TRBV7-2 and TRBJ2-1; 13 bases match TRBD2. The J segment lost 1 base and the V segment lost 5 bases, leaving 5 bases of the junction unmatched. From germline, CDR1 is SGHTA and CDR2 FQGNSA. This CDR3 spans 17 amino acids. This chain's CDR3 is CASSLRLAGGSYNEQFF. The DNA for the CDR3 is TGTGCCAGCAGCCTCAGACTAGCGGGGGGTTCCTACAATGAGCAGTTCTTC.

This chain uses TRBV4-2 with TRBJ2-3; TRBD2 matches at 8 bases. The junction had 11 bases not matched to a gene; V was cut back by 1 base and J by 2 bases. The CDR3 is 18 amino acids. The germline V gene encodes CDR1 LGHNA and CDR2 YNFKEQ. The DNA of the CDR3 is TGTGCCAGCAGCCAAGGGGGTTGGGCGGGGGGCAACACAGATACGCAGTATTTT. It yields the protein CASSQGGWAGGNTDTQYF.

This clone has only one observation. This sequence joins TRBV5-1 and TRBJ1-1; 10 bases line up with TRBD1. The CDR3 consists of 13 residues. J gave up 11 bases and V 0 bases, and 4 bases lay outside the gene matches. Germline V CDR1 and CDR2: SGHRS, YFSETQ. The CDR3 sequence is CASSLAGQGKAFF. The CDR3 DNA follows: TGCGCCAGCAGCTTGGCGGGACAGGGGAAGGCTTTCTTT.

To note about this clone: The junction differs from germline at one of its ends, possibly a read error. The chain uses TRBV7-7 and TRBJ2-5, with 9 bases lining up with TRBD2. The germline gives CDR1 SSHAT, CDR2 FNYEAQ (reference sequence). The CDR3 sequence is 15 residues long. CDR3 nucleotide sequence: TGTGCTAGCAGCTTCCTAGCGGGGAGGTTCGGGACCCAGTACTTC. Translating it yields CASSFLAGRFGTQYF.

The CDR3 sequence is CASSNWVGLNIQYF. The CDR3 DNA reads as TGTGCCAGCAGCAACTGGGTAGGACTAAACATTCAGTACTTC. The chain links TRBV7-8 to TRBJ2-4; D is possibly TRBD2 (5 bases). This CDR3 comprises 14 residues. Germline CDR1 is SGHVS and CDR2 is FQNEAQ. The V and J ends lost 5 bases and 6 bases respectively, with 14 bases between them.

The genes are TRBV6-4 and TRBJ2-3; D is unresolved. The germline V gene has CDR1 MRHNA and CDR2 SNTAGT. The CDR3 length is 13 residues. Between the trimmed V and J ends, which lost 6 bases and 1 base, there was a span of 8 bases. DNA for the CDR3: TGTGCCAGCAGCCACGAGGGCACAGATACGCAGTATTTT. It yields the protein CASSHEGTDTQYF.

J is TRBJ1-1 and V is TRBV7-9; D call uncertain. Germline lookup yields CDR1 SEHNR and CDR2 FQNEAQ (reference sequence). The CDR3 runs to 13 residues. V dropped 5 bases and J dropped 4 bases, with 11 bases sitting between them. CDR3 sequence reads: CASSPRPGTEAFF. In DNA form, the CDR3 reads TGTGCCAGCAGCCCCCGCCCGGGCACTGAAGCTTTCTTT.

The V and J genes are TRBV29-1 and TRBJ2-7; maybe TRBD2 (6 bases). CDR3 length: 12 amino acids. Per the germline V gene, CDR1 is SQVTM and CDR2 is ANQGSEA. The V and J ends lost 4 bases and 5 bases respectively, with 12 bases between them. The CDR3 DNA follows: TGCAGCGTTGCGGACTATTCGGACGAGCAGTACTTC. It translates to CSVADYSDEQYF.

The V call is TRBV18, the J call TRBJ1-1, with D uncertain. The CDR3 covers 15 residues. Per germline, CDR1 KGHSH and CDR2 LQKENI. V was trimmed by 3 bases and J by 0 bases, leaving 11 bases between them. This CDR3 reads CASSPPLVMNTEAFF. As DNA, the CDR3 is TGTGCCAGCTCACCTCCCCTAGTGATGAACACTGAAGCTTTCTTT.

The rearrangement uses TRBV28 and TRBJ2-3; D perhaps matches TRBD2 (6 bases). Germline V lookup: CDR1 MDHEN, CDR2 SYDVKM. V lost 5 bases and J 3 bases, leaving 15 bases between the germline ends. CDR3 length: 15 residues. CDR3: CASSGPGEVTDTQYF. Here the CDR3 DNA reads TGTGCCAGCAGTGGACCGGGAGAGGTTACAGATACGCAGTATTTT.

V and J are TRBV28 and TRBJ2-5; 11 nucleotides agree with TRBD2. The V segment lost 6 bases and the J segment 1 base; nucleotides outside the gene matches: 7. This CDR3 contains 16 residues. CDR1 MDHEN and CDR2 SYDVKM come from the germline V gene. The CDR3 reads CASRPGLADIQETQYF. CDR3 sequence (DNA): TGTGCCAGCAGGCCGGGACTAGCGGACATCCAAGAGACCCAGTACTTC.

The chain employs TRBV4-2 and TRBJ2-3, with a weak D call TRBD2 (6 bases). Per the germline V gene, CDR1 is LGHNA and CDR2 is YNFKEQ. V lost 1 base, J lost 4 bases, and 12 bases lay in between. The CDR3 consists of 15 residues. The CDR3 region has the DNA TGTGCCAGCAGCCAAGGGGGCGGGGAAGCAGATACGCAGTATTTT. Translated, it gives CASSQGGGEADTQYF.

The genes are TRBV6-1 and TRBJ2-1, with unresolved D. The CDR3 contains 15 residues. From germline, CDR1 is MNHNS and CDR2 SASEGT. V lost 1 base to trimming and J lost 0 bases, with 7 bases between them. The CDR3 sequence: CASSEVFSSYNEQFF. Written as DNA, the CDR3 is TGTGCCAGCAGTGAAGTATTCAGCTCCTACAATGAGCAGTTCTTC.

The V and J genes are TRBV21-1 and TRBJ1-3; the DNA was not used to check the table's D call, TRBD1. TRBV21-1 constitutes a pseudogene. The CDR3 is 18 residues long. CDR3 in DNA: TGTGCCAGCAGCACCCGGGACAGGGGGCCCATTCAAGGAAACACCATATATTTT. Translated, it gives CASSTRDRGPIQGNTIYF.

The J gene is TRBJ2-1, the V gene TRBV19; a possible D gene is TRBD2 (6 bases). Germline CDR1 is LNHDA and CDR2 is SQIVND (reference sequence). V was pared by 5 bases and J by 2 bases, with 13 bases between. This CDR3 region has 15 residues. In nucleotides, the CDR3 is TGTGCCAGTAGTTATTCATGGGGGGCCTACAATGAGCAGTTCTTC. Protein product: CASSYSWGAYNEQFF.

V gene TRBV19 combines with J gene TRBJ2-7; the D gene is possibly TRBD1 (6 bases). V shed 6 bases and J shed 0 bases, with 9 bases lying between them. The CDR3 is 13 residues long. Germline CDR1 LNHDA, CDR2 SQIVND (reference sequence). This CDR3 is CASSRDNSYEQYF. CDR3 DNA sequence: TGTGCCAGTAGCCGGGACAACTCCTACGAGCAGTACTTC.

The chain combines TRBV7-2 with TRBJ2-2; TRBD1 is a possible D gene (6 bases). The CDR3 contains 16 residues. Germline V CDR1 and CDR2: SGHTA, FQGNSA. Trimming pared 1 base from V and 4 bases from J, leaving 13 bases between. The CDR3: CASSLGGLRPTGELFF. DNA for the CDR3: TGTGCCAGCAGCTTAGGGGGGCTAAGGCCCACCGGGGAGCTGTTTTTT. The entire variable domain, with the rest obtained from reference TRBV7-2 and TRBJ2-2, is as follows: GAGVSQSPSNKVTEKGKDVELRCDPISGHTALYWYRQSLGQGLEFLIYFQGNSAPDKSGLPSDRFSAERTGGSVSTLTIQRTQQEDSAVYLCASSLGGLRPTGELFFGEGSRLTVL.

The CDR3 DNA sequence: TGTGCCAGCAGGCGGACGGAGGCCGCCTACGAGCAGTACTTC. This translates into CASRRTEAAYEQYF. The V gene is TRBV6-5, the J gene TRBJ2-5; TRBD2 is a possible D gene (5 bases). The J call may be incorrect, as the DNA end agrees better with TRBJ2-7. This CDR3 spans 14 amino acids. Per the germline V gene, CDR1 is MNHEY and CDR2 is SVGAGI.

The V gene is TRBV27, the J gene TRBJ1-2; 8 nucleotides agree with TRBD1. With V trimmed by 0 bases and J by 5 bases, 8 bases remained unmatched. CDR3 length equals 16 residues. Germline CDR1 MNHEY, CDR2 SMNVEV (reference sequence). In DNA, the CDR3 is TGTGCCAGCAGTTTATCGCGAACAGGGGGAGGGTATGGCTACACCTTC. It yields the protein CASSLSRTGGGYGYTF.

V is TRBV7-2 and J is TRBJ2-7, with TRBD1 matching over 8 bases. In germline, CDR1 is SGHTA, CDR2 FQGNSA. The junction had 4 bases not matched to a gene; V was cut back by 5 bases and J by 4 bases. This CDR3 has 13 amino acids. CDR3 sequence reads: CASSQGQEYEQYF. In DNA form, the CDR3 reads TGTGCCAGCAGCCAGGGACAGGAATACGAGCAGTACTTC.

V usage is TRBV4-3 and J usage is TRBJ2-2; TRBD1 matches 8 bases. After removal of 0 bases from V and 3 bases from J, the junction contained 6 bases not matched to a gene. The germline V gene encodes CDR1 LGHNA and CDR2 YSLEER. This CDR3 region has 17 residues. CDR3 sequence: CASSQDFQGADTGELFF. CDR3 nucleotide sequence: TGCGCCAGCAGCCAAGATTTCCAGGGGGCCGACACCGGGGAGCTGTTTTTT.

The rearrangement links TRBV9 to TRBJ1-1; tentatively, D is TRBD1 (6 bases). Germline lookup yields CDR1 SGDLS and CDR2 YYNGEE. Trimming removed 0 bases at V and 6 bases at J, with 15 bases between. This CDR3 is built from 15 residues. CDR3 nucleotides: TGTGCCAGCAGCGTAGCGCCAGGGGAAAGGGCTGAAGCTTTCTTT. It is translated as CASSVAPGERAEAFF.

A few counts support this clone. This rearrangement joins TRBV18 to TRBJ2-7; weak D call: TRBD1 (6 bases). Trimming pared 3 bases from V and 6 bases from J, leaving 9 bases between. CDR1 is KGHSH and CDR2 is LQKENI in the germline V gene. The CDR3 has 12 amino acids. CDR3 in DNA: TGTGCCAGCTCACCCGCGACAGGCGAGCAGTACTTC. Its translation is CASSPATGEQYF.

The rearrangement links TRBV7-3 to TRBJ2-1; 14 nucleotides agree with TRBD2. Germline CDR1 and CDR2: SGHTA and FQGTGA. V was clipped by 3 bases and J by 10 bases; unmatched bases: 5. The CDR3 extends over 15 amino acids. The CDR3 sequence: CASSFGLAGGGEQFF. CDR3 nucleotide sequence: TGTGCCAGCAGCTTCGGACTAGCGGGAGGCGGGGAGCAGTTCTTC.